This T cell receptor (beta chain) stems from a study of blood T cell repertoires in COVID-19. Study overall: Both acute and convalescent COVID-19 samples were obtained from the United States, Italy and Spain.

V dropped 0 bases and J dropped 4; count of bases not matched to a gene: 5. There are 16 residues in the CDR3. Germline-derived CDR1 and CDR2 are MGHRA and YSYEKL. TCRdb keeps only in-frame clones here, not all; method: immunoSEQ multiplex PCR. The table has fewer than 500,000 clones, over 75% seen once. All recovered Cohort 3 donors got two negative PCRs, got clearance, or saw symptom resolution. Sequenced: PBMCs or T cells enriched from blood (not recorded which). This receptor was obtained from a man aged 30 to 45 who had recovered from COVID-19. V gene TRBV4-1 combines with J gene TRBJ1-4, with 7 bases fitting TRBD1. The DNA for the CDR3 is TGCGCCAGCAGCCAAGAGTCAGGGGGTCATAATGAAAAACTGTTTTTT. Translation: CASSQESGGHNEKLFF.